The 16 T cell receptor beta chains below all came from one sample that was sequenced in a study of cytomegalovirus exposure and HLA in healthy donors. PCR was performed using 60 Vbeta and 13 Jbeta primers. Generated by immunoSEQ multiplex PCR, the TCRdb table keeps only in-frame clones and is missing some. Of some 120,000 clones listed, roughly 70% are singletons. Sequencing was carried out using PBMCs. Every receptor here comes from a woman under 30 in good health and CMV-seronegative.

This clone was detected only a few times. The chain carries TRBV10-3 and TRBJ2-7, with D tentatively TRBD1 (5 bases). The CDR3 covers 13 residues. CDR1 is ENHRY and CDR2 is SYGVKD in the germline V gene. Trimming took off 7 bases at V and 0 bases at J, with 10 bases between the two ends. This CDR3 reads CAIKRQSSYEQYF. DNA for the CDR3: TGTGCCATCAAGAGACAGTCCTCCTACGAGCAGTACTTC.

The chain recombines TRBV19 with TRBJ2-7, with a tentative D call TRBD2 (5 bases). CDR3 length: 13 amino acids. Germline CDR1 reads LNHDA; CDR2 reads SQIVND (reference sequence). V lost 4 bases, J lost 7 bases, and 14 bases lay in between. CDR3 in DNA: TGTGCCAGTAGTAGCCGATATGGGAGAGAGCAGTACTTC. Translation gives CASSSRYGREQYF.

The V gene is TRBV27, the J gene TRBJ2-1; the match to TRBD2 covers 11 bases. Germline CDR1 MNHEY, CDR2 SMNVEV (reference sequence). V shed 4 bases, J shed 5 bases, and the junction held 7 bases outside the gene matches. This CDR3 has 16 amino acids. CDR3 DNA sequence: TGTGCCAGCAGTTGGGGGCTAGCGGGGGGTAACAATGAGCAGTTCTTC. Its protein is CASSWGLAGGNNEQFF.

The CDR3 sequence: CAWSVILAGRSKTQYF. DNA of the CDR3: TGTGCCTGGAGTGTAATCCTAGCGGGTCGGTCAAAGACCCAGTACTTC. The chain is built from TRBV30 and TRBJ2-5; 8 positions match TRBD2. Germline V gene data show CDR1 as GTSNPN and CDR2 as SVGIG (reference sequence). This CDR3 region has 16 residues. V gave up 0 bases and J gave up 6 bases; unmatched junction bases: 12.

V is TRBV30 and J is TRBJ1-2; 9 bases match TRBD1. The CDR3 contains 13 residues. The germline CDR1 and CDR2 sequences are GTSNPN and SVGIG (reference sequence). CDR3 bases: TGTGCTTTTAGGACAGGGGTCAACGGGGGCTACACCTTC. It is translated as CAFRTGVNGGYTF.

The V and J genes are TRBV13 and TRBJ1-2; 8 nucleotides agree with TRBD1. Looked up from germline, CDR1 is PRHDT and CDR2 is FYEKMQ (reference sequence). The trim removed 2 bases at V and 0 bases at J, leaving 2 bases unmatched. The CDR3 totals 15 residues. The CDR3: CASSLRTGTNYGYTF. CDR3 bases: TGTGCCAGCAGCTTACGGACAGGGACTAACTATGGCTACACCTTC.

The J gene is TRBJ2-2, the V gene TRBV5-1; 7 nucleotides agree with TRBD1. CDR1 is SGHRS, CDR2 YFSETQ, per germline. The CDR3 has 15 residues. J lost 0 bases, V lost 1 base, and 0 bases had no gene match. In DNA form, the CDR3 reads TGCGCCAGCAGCTTGCAGGGGGCGAACACCGGGGAGCTGTTTTTT. Encoded protein: CASSLQGANTGELFF.

This rearrangement joins TRBV18 to TRBJ1-1; tentatively, D is TRBD1 (5 bases). Germline CDR1 KGHSH, CDR2 LQKENI. The CDR3 loop spans 15 amino acids. V was trimmed by 5 bases and J by 1 base, leaving 14 bases between them. The CDR3 region has the DNA TGTGCCAGCTCATTTTCGGGGGTCCCGAACACTGAAGCTTTCTTT. Translated: CASSFSGVPNTEAFF.

The gene calls are TRBV29-1 and TRBJ1-1; 8 bases line up with TRBD1. Trimming removed 0 bases from V and 8 bases from J; junction bases left unmatched: 20. Germline V gives CDR1 SQVTM, CDR2 ANQGSEA. This CDR3 is built from 18 residues. The CDR3 reads CSVEDVVNMDRDPREAFF. The CDR3 bases are TGCAGCGTTGAAGATGTGGTTAATATGGACAGGGATCCACGGGAAGCTTTCTTT.

The chain links TRBV5-1 to TRBJ1-1; 10 bases align to TRBD1. This CDR3 is 15 amino acids long. The germline CDR1 and CDR2 sequences are SGHRS and YFSETQ. V lost 4 bases and J lost 9; bases outside the gene matches: 12. The CDR3 nucleotides read TGCGCCAGCAGCCATAGACAGGGGGCCGCTACGCAAGCTTTCTTT. Residues: CASSHRQGAATQAFF. Combining the CDR3 with reference TRBV5-1 and TRBJ1-1 gives the whole variable domain KAGVTQTPRYLIKTRGQQVTLSCSPISGHRSVSWYQQTPGQGLQFLFEYFSETQRNKGNFPGRFSGRQFSNSRSEMNVSTLELGDSALYLCASSHRQGAATQAFFGQGTRLTVV.

V usage is TRBV5-8 and J usage is TRBJ1-5; D uncertain. The germline V gene encodes CDR1 SGHTS and CDR2 YDEGEE. This CDR3 is 15 amino acids long. The ends were cut back, 0 bases at V and 3 bases at J, with 10 bases in the middle. The CDR3 loop reads CASSLVGSSNQPQHF. The CDR3 nucleotides read TGTGCCAGCAGCTTGGTGGGCAGCTCCAATCAGCCCCAGCATTTT. The full variable domain, its missing parts supplied by reference TRBV5-8 and TRBJ1-5, is EAGVTQSPTHLIKTRGQQATLRCSPISGHTSVYWYQQALGLGLQFLLWYDEGEERNRGNFPPRFSGRQFPNYSSELNVNALELEDSALYLCASSLVGSSNQPQHFGDGTRLSIL.

The V gene is TRBV6-5, the J gene TRBJ1-6, with TRBD1 matching over 8 bases. Germline V gives CDR1 MNHEY, CDR2 SVGAGI. The V gene end was trimmed by 2 bases and the J gene end by 7 bases; junction bases not matched to a gene: 4. The CDR3 is made up of 15 amino acids. The CDR3 spells CASSYGTGANSPLHF. The CDR3 DNA sequence: TGTGCCAGCAGTTACGGGACAGGCGCCAATTCACCCCTCCACTTT.

In this sample, this clone turned up once. J is TRBJ1-2 and V is TRBV6-5; tentative D call: TRBD1 (5 bases). Germline V CDR1 and CDR2: MNHEY, SVGAGI. The CDR3 runs 14 residues. The V end was cut by 6 bases, the J end by 11 bases, with 22 bases between. CDR3 in amino acids: CASSPDTHRKGYTF. CDR3 nucleotides: TGTGCCAGCAGCCCGGACACCCACAGAAAGGGGTACACCTTC.

This chain links TRBV19 with TRBJ1-1; no firm D call. CDR3 length: 15 amino acids. V lost 1 base and J lost 2, with 11 bases in between. The V gene's germline CDR1 is LNHDA and CDR2 SQIVND (reference sequence). The CDR3 region is CASSIGATANTEAFF. The CDR3 nucleotides are TGTGCCAGTAGTATAGGGGCGACGGCCAACACTGAAGCTTTCTTT. Variable domain in full (rest from reference TRBV19 and TRBJ1-1): DGGITQSPKYLFRKEGQNVTLSCEQNLNHDAMYWYRQDPGQGLRLIYYSQIVNDFQKGDIAEGYSVSREKKESFPLTVTSAQKNPTAFYLCASSIGATANTEAFFGQGTRLTVV.

This clone has just a few counts. This rearrangement joins TRBV19 to TRBJ2-1; the D gene is possibly TRBD2 (5 bases). V was clipped by 3 bases and J by 9 bases, with 15 bases between them. Germline V CDR1 and CDR2: LNHDA, SQIVND (reference sequence). The CDR3 runs 14 residues. The DNA of the CDR3 is TGTGCCAGTAGTATCGATGCTAGCCCGGGTGAGCAGTTCTTC. Translation gives CASSIDASPGEQFF.

The CDR3 region is CASSIGARGLDYGYTF. In DNA form, the CDR3 reads TGTGCCAGTAGTATAGGGGCGAGAGGGTTGGACTATGGCTACACCTTC. The J gene is TRBJ1-2, the V gene TRBV19; D gene uncertain. The ends were cut back, 1 base at V and 3 bases at J, with 15 bases in the middle. Looked up from germline, CDR1 is LNHDA and CDR2 is SQIVND (reference sequence). CDR3 length: 16 amino acids.